This T cell receptor (beta chain) was sequenced in a study of cytomegalovirus exposure and HLA in healthy donors (dated by TCRdb to about 2017). General notes on the study: An earlier analysis of about 530 of the donors reported 250 to 350 Gb of sequence data and 95 million to 130 million unique TCR beta sequences obtained from about 180 million T cells. Roughly 300 gigabases of sequencing data and tens of millions of unique TCR sequences were included in an early release covering under 650 HLA-typed donors. The genetic ancestry cluster associated with self-reported Caucasian donors included roughly four fifths of the approximately 400 genotyped donors. The study aimed to test whether signatures of past pathogen exposure could be identified by cataloging public T cell receptors. The study used immunosequencing to profile the T cell repertoires of approximately 650 subjects and linked those repertoires to cytomegalovirus serostatus. Besides the first cohort of roughly 700 subjects, a separate validation cohort made up of 120 different subjects was used. The study combined high-throughput TCR immunosequencing, statistical association of individual TCRs with disease status, and machine learning to predict cytomegalovirus infection status. To study patterns of TCR occurrence, a later analysis re-analyzed previously published TCR beta repertoires from 550 to 800 donors and added high-resolution HLA genotyping. Rather than using new phenotypic data, the later analysis identified candidate immune exposures from TCR beta sequences and from how often those sequences occurred across donors. In an earlier analysis of around 540 of the donors, high-throughput TCR beta sequencing was used to judge whether each TCR beta V gene segment behaved as functional or pseudogenic. Donor age, sex, ethnicity and CMV serostatus were collected together with the repertoire data. A later genetic analysis took genome-wide SNP genotypes for about 55% of the 666 donors and used that subset as a discovery cohort. All discovery cohort repertoires had been generated using a single sequencing platform. Both class I and class II loci were covered by HLA typing, at four-digit resolution. The number of typed donors differed by locus: roughly 620-640 for A, B, C, DRB1 and DQB1; approximately 520 for DQA1; 606 for DPA1; and 400 to 480 for DPB1. Several DR-DQ haplotypes were handled as single units for association and clustering because linkage in the cohort was strong. Among 300 to 450 genotyped donors of the cohort, an average of around 240,000 unique TCR beta nucleotide sequences were sequenced per donor, roughly a sixth of them non-productive. The investigation overall reported the following: Because the 87-base-pair reads could not distinguish some IMGT-functional V segments, including TRBV6-2 and TRBV6-3, those segments were excluded. Specific HLA alleles were associated with 15,000 to 20,000 TCR beta sequences at a false discovery rate of 0.05 in a later analysis. Compared with the roughly 600-donor mean, donors in an Asian-associated ancestry cluster had fewer N-insertions in productive TCRs, according to a later genetic analysis. Because HLA typing was unavailable for some donors at each locus, only the typed subset was used in association tests. This cohort had only TCR beta chains sequenced, and the lack of alpha or paired-chain data limited which features could be detected. In both the original and validation cohorts, the classifier was reported to diagnose cytomegalovirus status with high specificity and sensitivity. A further reported finding was that TCR beta sequences accurately predicted the HLA-A and HLA-B alleles for most subjects in the first cohort. A total of about 180 TCR beta chains were listed by the study as associated with cytomegalovirus. The authors suggested that the approach could potentially be extended to other disease states and immunological phenotypes. Most TCR sequences were seen in very few donors, while some public TCRs were found in many individuals. A later analysis found that TCR association rates varied across HLA loci, with DRB1 alleles showing the most associated TCRs and HLA-C alleles the fewest. Several of the top co-occurrence clusters appeared to be linked to parvovirus B19, influenza, CMV and Epstein-Barr virus, according to a later analysis. Correlated functional status among segregating V segments might reflect linkage disequilibrium, but an unknown experimental factor could not be ruled out. Immune exposure information for the cohort was limited to CMV serostatus. An earlier analysis of approximately 500 of the donors showed that most TCR beta V segments appeared in productive rearrangements either about 87% or about 30% of the time, which broadly matched IMGT annotations. Because counts were too low, roughly 17 rarely observed V segments, including chromosome 9 orphons, were left out of the earlier analysis of several hundred of the donors. When HLA alleles, especially DR and DQ, strongly co-occurred, attributing TCR associations to individual alleles was difficult. The presence/absence analyses assumed that sequencing depth was roughly uniform across donors, and that assumption may not be true. An association between a missense DCLRE1C variant and V-gene and J-gene trimming of TCR beta chains was found in a later genetic analysis and replicated in an independent cohort. A later analysis found that HLA-associated TCR beta chains were more clonally expanded and had lower generation probabilities than equally common non-associated chains. A cluster of highly shared sequence variants was judged likely to be a technical artifact of the sequencing pipeline. In a later analysis, most CMV-associated TCR beta chains were found to appear HLA-restricted, with HLA associations seemingly driven largely by CMV exposure. Three of the identified cytomegalovirus-associated TCR beta chains were confirmed in vitro to be specific for cytomegalovirus antigens.

This clone was observed a handful of times. The antigen it recognizes is unknown. Base quality data are lacking; no much larger clone is found one base away. At the junction V is shortened by 5 bases and J by 3 bases; bases outside the gene matches: 4. CDR1 and CDR2, looked up from the germline V gene (reference sequence), are GTSNPN and SVGIG. The cysteine opens and the phenylalanine closes a CDR3 of 12 amino acids. Of the read, only the CDR3 DNA is kept; its 36 bases are in frame from base 1. The library was prepared using the immunoSEQ multiplex PCR assay. The multiplex PCR relied on a mix of 60 forward primers for TCR Vbeta segments and 13 reverse primers for TCR Jbeta segments. Amplification of the CDR3 region of rearranged TCR beta genes was performed with a multiplex PCR assay on genomic DNA. On the Illumina HiSeq System, the amplified TCR beta libraries were sequenced as 87-base-pair reads. The original methods were these. A later analysis counted around 72 million unique TCR beta chains across the 670 or so repertoires, and roughly 11 million of these chains were shared by at least two donors. A nearest-neighbor algorithm error-corrected the raw reads and collapsed the reads into unique sequences, merging closely related sequences to remove PCR and sequencing errors. Alignment of CDR3 sequences to IMGT reference sequences was used to assign V, D and J gene segments. For a sequence to be retained, at least a six-nucleotide match to both a V gene segment and a J gene segment was required. Rearrangements were called productive when the CDR3 lacked stop codons and stayed in frame with V and J; all others were non-productive. Following IMGT convention, CDR3 was defined as the stretch from the second conserved V-encoded cysteine up to the conserved J-encoded phenylalanine. The earlier analysis of 587 of the donors excluded any sequence lacking an unambiguous match to a single V gene segment. In an earlier analysis of some 590 of the donors, V segments were called functional above 56.7% productive rearrangements and were called segregating when the between-donor standard deviation exceeded 5%. A statistical classification framework was developed to diagnose cytomegalovirus status using the catalog of TCR beta chain sequences. A later analysis assigned V and J genes by comparing TCR nucleotide sequences with IMGT/GENE-DB human TR gene sequences. Using the TCRdist pipeline, a later analysis assigned CDR3 sequences along with most-parsimonious VDJ recombination scenarios. A later analysis defined each TCR beta chain by its CDR3 amino acid sequence plus V-gene family, and excluded reads lacking a unique V-gene family. To address suspected cross-contamination and a sequencing artifact, a later analysis removed roughly 580 highly shared, low-generation-probability nucleotide sequences. A later analysis calculated a clonal expansion index for each public chain from normalized within-repertoire ranks of inferred template counts. Generation probabilities in a later analysis came from a VDJ recombination model fitted to out-of-frame rearrangements, and those results were checked against IGoR. In a later analysis, TCR-TCR, TCR-HLA and TCR-CMV co-occurrence was scored with hypergeometric tests, and a repertoire-size bias correction was applied to TCR pairs. A later analysis estimated false discovery rates by permuting HLA or CMV assignments 20 times. In a later analysis, co-occurring TCRs were grouped with DBSCAN, and TCRdist sequence similarity was added when clustering was performed within HLA-allele-positive subsets. For co-occurrence clustering, repertoires with fewer than 30,000 or more than 120,000 public chains were excluded, along with a handful of repertoires with anomalous nucleotide sharing. Drawn from immuneACCESS, this table holds only the in-frame rearrangements with V and J called that TCRdb kept. Clones are partly lost; checked studies trace under half to an unresolved V gene and leave the rest unexplained. V, J and clone size are those of that table, while D and trimming were read from the DNA. This sample holds 90,000 to 110,000 clones; around 73% were observed only once. In total, the top ten clones hold approximately 1.2% of the sample.

The cohort comprised some 730 healthy bone marrow donors. At the time of sampling, all cohort members were nominally healthy, though unrecorded immune exposures were likely present. The donor tested CMV seronegative, placing the donor among the 350 or so seronegative members of the cohort. A peripheral blood sample was collected from each donor, and TCR beta sequencing was performed on peripheral blood mononuclear cells. The Qiagen DNeasy Blood Extraction Kit was used to extract genomic DNA from the blood cell samples. This sequence uses TRBV30 and TRBJ2-7; TRBD1 lines up with 7 middle nucleotides. Sequences were obtained from PBMCs. This sequence originates from a man aged 25-45 years in good health and CMV-seronegative. CDR3 protein: CAWGDRVYEQYF. At the DNA level, the sequence is TGTGCCTGGGGGGACAGAGTCTACGAGCAGTACTTC.